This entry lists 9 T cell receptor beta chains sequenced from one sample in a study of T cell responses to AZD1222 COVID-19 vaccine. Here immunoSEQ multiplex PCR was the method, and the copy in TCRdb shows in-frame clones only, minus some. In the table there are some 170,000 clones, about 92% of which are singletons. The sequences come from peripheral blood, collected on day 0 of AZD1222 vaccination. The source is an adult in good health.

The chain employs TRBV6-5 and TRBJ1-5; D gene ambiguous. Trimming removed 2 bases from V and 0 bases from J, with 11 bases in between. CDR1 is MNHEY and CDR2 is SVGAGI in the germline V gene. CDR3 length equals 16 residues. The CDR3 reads CASSYGLPHSNQPQHF. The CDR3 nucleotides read TGTGCCAGCAGTTACGGACTCCCCCATAGCAATCAGCCCCAGCATTTT.

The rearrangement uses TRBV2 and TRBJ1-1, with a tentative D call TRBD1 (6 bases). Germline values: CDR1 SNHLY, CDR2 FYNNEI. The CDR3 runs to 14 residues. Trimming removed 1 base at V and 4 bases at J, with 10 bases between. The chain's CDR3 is CASSEGRGGTEAFF. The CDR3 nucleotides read TGTGCCAGCAGTGAAGGGAGGGGGGGCACTGAAGCTTTCTTT.

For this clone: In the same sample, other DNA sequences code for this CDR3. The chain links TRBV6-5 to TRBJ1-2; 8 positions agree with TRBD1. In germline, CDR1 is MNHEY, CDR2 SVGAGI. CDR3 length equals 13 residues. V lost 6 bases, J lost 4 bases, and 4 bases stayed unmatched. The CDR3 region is CASSPGQAYGYTF. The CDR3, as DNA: TGTGCCAGCAGCCCGGGACAGGCCTATGGCTACACCTTC.

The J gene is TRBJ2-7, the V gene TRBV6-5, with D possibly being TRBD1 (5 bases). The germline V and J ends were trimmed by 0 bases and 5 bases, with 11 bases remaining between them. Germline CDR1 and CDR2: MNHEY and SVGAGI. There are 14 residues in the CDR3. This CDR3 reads CASSYSQGADEQYF. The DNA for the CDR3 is TGTGCCAGCAGTTACTCGCAGGGTGCCGACGAGCAGTACTTC.

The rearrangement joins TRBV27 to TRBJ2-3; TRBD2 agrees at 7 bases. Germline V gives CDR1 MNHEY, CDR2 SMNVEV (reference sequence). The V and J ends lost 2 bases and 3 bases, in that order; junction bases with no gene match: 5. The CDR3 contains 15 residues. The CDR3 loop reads CASSLGAGVTDTQYF. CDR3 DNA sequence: TGTGCCAGCAGTTTAGGGGCGGGAGTGACAGATACGCAGTATTTT.

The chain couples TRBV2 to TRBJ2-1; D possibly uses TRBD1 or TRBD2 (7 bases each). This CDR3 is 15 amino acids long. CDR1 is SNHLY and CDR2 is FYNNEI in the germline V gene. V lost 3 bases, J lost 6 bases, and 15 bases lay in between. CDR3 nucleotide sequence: TGTGCCAGCAGTGACCGGGCAGGGGGGGGCAATGAGCAGTTCTTC. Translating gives CASSDRAGGGNEQFF. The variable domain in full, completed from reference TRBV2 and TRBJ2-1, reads EPEVTQTPSHQVTQMGQEVILRCVPISNHLYFYWYRQILGQKVEFLVSFYNNEISEKSEIFDDQFSVERPDGSNFTLKIRSTKLEDSAMYFCASSDRAGGGNEQFFGPGTRLTVL.

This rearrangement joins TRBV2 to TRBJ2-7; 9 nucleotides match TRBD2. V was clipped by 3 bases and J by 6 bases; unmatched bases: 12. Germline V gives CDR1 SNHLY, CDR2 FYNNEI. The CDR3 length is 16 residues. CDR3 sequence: CASSDGIAGVRGEQYF. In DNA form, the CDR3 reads TGTGCCAGCAGTGATGGAATAGCGGGAGTTCGCGGCGAGCAGTACTTC. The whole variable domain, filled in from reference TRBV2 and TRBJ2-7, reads EPEVTQTPSHQVTQMGQEVILRCVPISNHLYFYWYRQILGQKVEFLVSFYNNEISEKSEIFDDQFSVERPDGSNFTLKIRSTKLEDSAMYFCASSDGIAGVRGEQYFGPGTRLTVT.

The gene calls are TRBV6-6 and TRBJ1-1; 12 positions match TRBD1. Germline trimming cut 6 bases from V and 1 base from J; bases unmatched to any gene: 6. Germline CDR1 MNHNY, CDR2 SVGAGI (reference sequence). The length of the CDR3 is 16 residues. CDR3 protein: CASSRDRGPENTEAFF. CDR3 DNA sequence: TGTGCCAGCAGCCGGGACAGGGGGCCGGAGAACACTGAAGCTTTCTTT.

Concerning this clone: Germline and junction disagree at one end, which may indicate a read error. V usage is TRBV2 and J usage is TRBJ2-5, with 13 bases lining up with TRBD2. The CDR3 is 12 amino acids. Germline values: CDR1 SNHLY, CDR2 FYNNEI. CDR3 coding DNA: TGTGCCAGCAACGGACTAGCGGGAGAGGGACACTTC. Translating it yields CASNGLAGEGHF.